These 12 T cell receptor beta chains were sequenced from one sample in a study of OX40 agonist ivuxolimab in advanced cancers. Sequencing used immunoSEQ multiplex PCR; TCRdb keeps in-frame clones, though not all of them. Among tens of thousands of clones, 90% were seen once, and the ten largest hold more than 0.45%. The sample consisted of CD4+ or CD8+ T cells sorted from blood, taken in a trial of the OX40 agonist ivuxolimab. The receptor set was obtained from an adult with an advanced solid tumor such as melanoma, head and neck, liver or kidney cancer.

J is TRBJ1-1 and V is TRBV19, with D possibly TRBD1 on 5 matching bases. Deletions cut 4 bases from V and 4 bases from J, with 13 bases between. The CDR3 is made up of 14 amino acids. From germline, CDR1 is LNHDA and CDR2 SQIVND (reference sequence). CDR3 sequence reads: CASSNQGGTTEAFF. As DNA, the CDR3 is TGTGCCAGTAGTAATCAGGGAGGGACCACTGAAGCTTTCTTT. Combining the CDR3 with reference TRBV19 and TRBJ1-1 gives the whole variable domain DGGITQSPKYLFRKEGQNVTLSCEQNLNHDAMYWYRQDPGQGLRLIYYSQIVNDFQKGDIAEGYSVSREKKESFPLTVTSAQKNPTAFYLCASSNQGGTTEAFFGQGTRLTVV.

The CDR3 protein is CSVRGLITDTQYF. CDR3 DNA: TGCAGCGTCAGGGGACTTATCACAGATACGCAGTATTTT. V and J are TRBV29-1 and TRBJ2-3; TRBD1 or TRBD2 may be the D gene (6 bases each). The CDR3 is 13 amino acids. Trimming removed 6 bases at V and 2 bases at J, with 12 bases between. CDR1 SQVTM and CDR2 ANQGSEA come from the germline V gene.

CDR3 nucleotides: TGTGCCAGCAAAGCAAATTTGGTGTCCGAGCAGTACTTC. This sequence encodes CASKANLVSEQYF. J is TRBJ2-7 and V is TRBV6-5; D not certain. This CDR3 comprises 13 residues. CDR1 and CDR2 from the germline V gene are MNHEY and SVGAGI. Trimming left V 7 bases short and J 6 bases short, with 16 bases between.

J is TRBJ1-5 and V is TRBV18, with 9 bases fitting TRBD1. Germline values: CDR1 KGHSH, CDR2 LQKENI. Trimming at V came to 5 bases and at J to 7 bases, leaving 6 bases not matched to a gene. The CDR3 has 14 residues. Written as DNA, the CDR3 is TGTGCCAGCTCAACTCGACAGGGGGACCAGCCCCAGCATTTT. Translating it yields CASSTRQGDQPQHF.

J is TRBJ1-3 and V is TRBV6-4; TRBD1 matches at 8 bases. The length of the CDR3 is 15 residues. V gave up 4 bases and J gave up 0 bases; unmatched junction bases: 2. Germline V lookup: CDR1 MRHNA, CDR2 SNTAGT. The CDR3 DNA sequence: TGTGCCAGCAGTGCAACAGGGGGCTCTGGAAACACCATATATTTT. This gives the protein CASSATGGSGNTIYF.

This chain connects TRBV6-1 to TRBJ1-4, with TRBD1 matching 8 bases. In germline, CDR1 is MNHNS, CDR2 SASEGT. The CDR3 has 14 residues. J lost 4 bases, V lost 3 bases, and 1 base had no gene match. The CDR3 nucleotides read TGTGCCAGCAGTGAGGGACAGGTTAATGAAAAACTGTTTTTT. Its translation is CASSEGQVNEKLFF.

This rearrangement joins TRBV18 to TRBJ2-2; 7 nucleotides line up with TRBD2. This CDR3 has 16 amino acids. V lost 0 bases and J lost 5; bases outside the gene matches: 6. Germline lookup yields CDR1 KGHSH and CDR2 LQKENI. The CDR3 region has the DNA TGTGCCAGCTCACCACCTTCAGGGAGGGGAACCGGGGAGCTGTTTTTT. This codes for CASSPPSGRGTGELFF.

The rearrangement uses TRBV30 and TRBJ2-7; D might be TRBD1 or TRBD2, each matching 5 bases. The CDR3 totals 15 residues. Trimming removed 5 bases at V and 4 bases at J, with 21 bases between. Germline CDR1 GTSNPN, CDR2 SVGIG (reference sequence). CDR3 amino acids: CAWGDRDKGLYEQYF. The CDR3 DNA is TGTGCCTGGGGGGACCGAGACAAGGGTTTGTACGAGCAGTACTTC.

The rearrangement uses TRBV18 and TRBJ2-3; possibly TRBD1 or TRBD2 for D (5 bases each). Trimming left V 3 bases short and J 2 bases short, with 9 bases between. Looked up from germline, CDR1 is KGHSH and CDR2 is LQKENI. This CDR3 has 14 amino acids. CDR3 bases: TGTGCCAGCTCACCTGAAGGGACCACAGATACGCAGTATTTT. Protein product: CASSPEGTTDTQYF.

In this sample, this clone turned up once. The chain is built from TRBV5-5 and TRBJ2-6, with D unclear. Germline V gene sequence: CDR1 SGHKS, CDR2 YYEKEE (reference sequence). The CDR3 totals 15 residues. V lost 4 bases, J lost 3 bases, and 11 bases lay in between. DNA for the CDR3: TGTGCCAGCAGCAACGGAGCGCTTGGGGCCAACGTCCTGACTTTC. Amino acid sequence: CASSNGALGANVLTF.

The chain carries TRBV23-1 and TRBJ2-6; D ambiguous. TRBV23-1 falls under the ORF class, with uncertain function. CDR3 size: 17 residues. Trimming left V 0 bases short and J 1 base short, with 10 bases between. CDR3: CASSQSYRISGANVLTF. The CDR3 nucleotides read TGCGCCAGCAGTCAATCGTACCGTATTTCTGGGGCCAACGTCCTGACTTTC.

The chain links TRBV5-6 to TRBJ2-1; 8 bases map to TRBD1. V lost 4 bases and J lost 5; bases outside the gene matches: 8. The CDR3 contains 15 residues. Germline assignment: CDR1 SGHDT and CDR2 YYEEEE. CDR3 protein: CASSPGTGRNNEQFF. The DNA of the CDR3 is TGTGCCAGCAGCCCCGGGACAGGCAGAAACAATGAGCAGTTCTTC. Variable domain in full (rest from reference TRBV5-6 and TRBJ2-1): DAGVTQSPTHLIKTRGQQVTLRCSPKSGHDTVSWYQQALGQGPQFIFQYYEEEERQRGNFPDRFSGHQFPNYSSELNVNALLLGDSALYLCASSPGTGRNNEQFFGPGTRLTVL.